This T cell receptor (beta chain) was obtained from a study of regulatory T cells in long-lasting Graves disease. Findings and caveats of the study: Persistent patients had a count of shared public clonotypes (2,741) that exceeded that of new patients (about 930).

With iRepertoire HTBI primers and Arm-PCR of CDR3 regions, TCR beta libraries were built. In TCRdb, the multiplex PCR reads were re-called with MiXCR into one record per CDR3 protein. Seen here are about 530,000 distinct CDR3 sequences, about 16% observed once, and the top ten hold 20% to 25%. This clonotype was detected ten times or more. Its antigen is as yet unknown. Sample time point: newly diagnosed GD, antithyroid drugs for less than 3 months. RNA extracted from PBMCs served as the sequencing template. Patients all came to the study from an endocrinology department in Xi'an, China. Trimming took off 4 bases at V and 4 bases at J, with 17 bases between the two ends. The CDR3 loop spans 15 amino acids. This sample also belongs to another study, concerning T cells in Graves' hyperthyroidism and ophthalmopathy.

The V call is TRBV12-3 or TRBV12-4, the J call TRBJ2-7; D not certain. This clonotype was sampled from a woman aged 35-60 years with Graves disease. The sample in question was peripheral blood mononuclear cells (PBMCs), obtained at new diagnosis, from a patient treated with antithyroid drugs. CDR3 nucleotides: TGTGCCAGCAGTTCCCGGGCCCCGATGGGGTACGAGCAGTACTTC. It is translated as CASSSRAPMGYEQYF.